The rows below give T cell receptor beta chains drawn from one sample of a study of T cells in Graves' hyperthyroidism and ophthalmopathy. A single record per CDR3 protein comes from TCRdb applying MiXCR to the multiplex PCR reads. The sample consists of roughly 570,000 distinct CDR3 sequences, 46% of them appearing once. Sequencing input: peripheral blood or thyroid tissue (not recorded which). The receptors were sampled from an adult woman with Graves' disease, either hyperthyroidism or ophthalmopathy (not recorded which). CDR3s include the opening cysteine and the closing phenylalanine or tryptophan. Fields, in order: D gene, J gene, clone size, V gene, CDR3 DNA, CDR3 protein. A D gene is named only where the DNA matches it firmly. Some rows mark clone size as missing; the rest say once, few, many or name a class of expanded clone.

d_call: .; j_call: TRBJ1-4; clone_size: .; v_call: TRBV9; cdr3_nt: TGTGCCAGCAGCGGATCCCGGGACGGGGAAGAAAAACTGTTTTTT; cdr3_aa: CASSGSRDGEEKLFF
d_call: TRBD2; j_call: TRBJ2-7; clone_size: .; v_call: TRBV29-1; cdr3_nt: TGCAGCGCCCGAGCGGGGATCGGGCGGTACGAGCAGTACTTC; cdr3_aa: CSARAGIGRYEQYF
d_call: .; j_call: TRBJ1-4; clone_size: .; v_call: TRBV9; cdr3_nt: TGTGCCAGCAGGCCCGCCCTGGGGGGTGAAAAACTGTTTTTT; cdr3_aa: CASRPALGGEKLFF
d_call: TRBD1; j_call: TRBJ2-5; clone_size: once; v_call: TRBV2; cdr3_nt: TGTGCCAGCAGCGGATCAGGGGGCGGTGAAGAGACCCAGTACTTC; cdr3_aa: CASSGSGGGEETQYF
d_call: .; j_call: TRBJ1-5; clone_size: .; v_call: TRBV12-3/TRBV12-4; cdr3_nt: TGTGCCAGCACTACAAAGGGCAATCAGCCCCAGCATTTT; cdr3_aa: CASTTKGNQPQHF
d_call: TRBD2; j_call: TRBJ2-2; clone_size: few; v_call: TRBV3-1; cdr3_nt: TGTGCCAGCAGCCCAGGACTAGCGGGATCTGCCGGGGAGCTGTTTTTT; cdr3_aa: CASSPGLAGSAGELFF
d_call: .; j_call: TRBJ1-5; clone_size: many; v_call: TRBV12-3/TRBV12-4; cdr3_nt: TGTGCCAGCACCGGGGGTAGCAATCAGCCCCAGCATTTT; cdr3_aa: CASTGGSNQPQHF
d_call: .; j_call: TRBJ1-5; clone_size: .; v_call: TRBV20-1; cdr3_nt: TGCAGTGCCTCGGACAGTGTCAATCAGCCCCAGCATTTT; cdr3_aa: CSASDSVNQPQHF
d_call: .; j_call: TRBJ1-2; clone_size: once; v_call: TRBV19; cdr3_nt: TGTGCCCCTACGCGGGAGGGCTACACCTTC; cdr3_aa: CAPTREGYTF
d_call: .; j_call: TRBJ1-1; clone_size: .; v_call: TRBV19; cdr3_nt: TGTGCCAGTAAGAGCACAGGGACGGCCTACACTGAAGCTTTCTTT; cdr3_aa: CASKSTGTAYTEAFF
d_call: .; j_call: TRBJ1-3; clone_size: .; v_call: TRBV2; cdr3_nt: TGTGCCAGCAATAGAAACAGGGCATCTGTAAACACCATATATTTT; cdr3_aa: CASNRNRASVNTIYF
d_call: .; j_call: TRBJ1-1; clone_size: .; v_call: TRBV7-6; cdr3_nt: TGTGCCAGCAGCTTGGGCAGGCCACTCGAAGCTTTCTTT; cdr3_aa: CASSLGRPLEAFF
d_call: .; j_call: TRBJ2-6; clone_size: many; v_call: TRBV20-1; cdr3_nt: TGCAGTGCTTTGGATAGGCTTCACTCTGGGGCCAACGTCCTGACTTTC; cdr3_aa: CSALDRLHSGANVLTF
d_call: TRBD1; j_call: TRBJ1-1; clone_size: many; v_call: TRBV29-1; cdr3_nt: TGCAGCGCCCGGGACAGGGAGGACACTGAAGCTTTCTTT; cdr3_aa: CSARDREDTEAFF
d_call: .; j_call: TRBJ2-7; clone_size: many; v_call: TRBV24-1; cdr3_nt: TGTGCCACCAGTGATTCTTATGTGTACGAGCAGTACTTC; cdr3_aa: CATSDSYVYEQYF
d_call: TRBD1; j_call: TRBJ1-6; clone_size: many; v_call: TRBV10-3; cdr3_nt: TGTGCCATCAGCCGGGACAGGACAAATAATTCACCCCTCCACTTT; cdr3_aa: CAISRDRTNNSPLHF
d_call: .; j_call: TRBJ1-2; clone_size: .; v_call: TRBV2; cdr3_nt: TGTGCCAGCAGTGAACTAAGCCCCAGGGCCAACTATGGCTACACCTTC; cdr3_aa: CASSELSPRANYGYTF
d_call: TRBD1; j_call: TRBJ1-5; clone_size: .; v_call: TRBV10-3; cdr3_nt: TGTGCCATCAGGGGGGACAGGGGTCCCCAGCATTTT; cdr3_aa: CAIRGDRGPQHF
d_call: .; j_call: TRBJ1-1; clone_size: .; v_call: TRBV30; cdr3_nt: TGTGCCTGGCACAGGGAGCCGTCTGAAGCTTTCTTT; cdr3_aa: CAWHREPSEAFF
d_call: TRBD1; j_call: TRBJ1-5; clone_size: .; v_call: TRBV7-2; cdr3_nt: TGTGCCCACAGGGGGAACCCCCCCAATCAGCCCCAGCATTTT; cdr3_aa: CAHRGNPPNQPQHF
d_call: .; j_call: TRBJ1-5; clone_size: .; v_call: TRBV15; cdr3_nt: TGTGCCACCAGCAGAGGAGGGTTTTTACAGCCCCAGCATTTT; cdr3_aa: CATSRGGFLQPQHF
d_call: .; j_call: TRBJ2-5; clone_size: many; v_call: TRBV7-8; cdr3_nt: TGTGCCAGCAGCACCTTGACAGTTACGAGGGAGACCCAGTACTTC; cdr3_aa: CASSTLTVTRETQYF
d_call: TRBD1; j_call: TRBJ2-7; clone_size: .; v_call: TRBV10-2; cdr3_nt: TGCGCCAGCAGGCCGGGACAGGGGGTCACCTACGAGCAGTACTTC; cdr3_aa: CASRPGQGVTYEQYF
d_call: .; j_call: TRBJ1-2; clone_size: .; v_call: TRBV2; cdr3_nt: TGTGCCAGCAGAGTGACAGGAAAGGGTGGCTACACCTTC; cdr3_aa: CASRVTGKGGYTF
d_call: .; j_call: TRBJ2-2; clone_size: many; v_call: TRBV7-6; cdr3_nt: TGTGCCAGCACACTCGGGGCGAACACCGGGGAGCTGTTTTTT; cdr3_aa: CASTLGANTGELFF
d_call: TRBD1; j_call: TRBJ2-7; clone_size: .; v_call: TRBV7-9; cdr3_nt: TGTGCCGGCAGCTTAGATCGGGGCAGGGGGTCCCTGCCCTACGAGCAGTACTTC; cdr3_aa: CAGSLDRGRGSLPYEQYF